The next 31 T cell receptor beta chains were all read from a single sample in a study of blood T cell repertoires in COVID-19. Clones were read by immunoSEQ multiplex PCR, and TCRdb kept only the in-frame ones, dropping some. The sample has over 250,000 clones, roughly four fifths seen once. The sample taken for sequencing was PBMCs or T cells enriched from blood (not recorded which). The receptors were gathered from a man aged 40-50 years who had been exposed to COVID-19.

Here the CDR3 reads CASSYSGREETQYF. CDR3 coding DNA: TGTGCCAGCAGTTATTCGGGCAGGGAAGAGACCCAGTACTTC. The rearrangement uses TRBV6-2 or TRBV6-3 and TRBJ2-5, with D tentatively TRBD1 (5 bases). Trimming removed 3 bases at V and 3 bases at J, with 11 bases between. The CDR3 contains 14 residues. Per the germline V gene, CDR1 is MNHEY and CDR2 is SVGEGT.

CDR3 sequence reads: CASSGLSSYNSPLHF. CDR3 nucleotides: TGTGCCAGCAGCGGACTTAGCTCCTATAATTCACCCCTCCACTTT. The chain employs TRBV9 and TRBJ1-6; D not resolved. Germline CDR1 is SGDLS and CDR2 is YYNGEE. V shed 3 bases and J shed 0 bases, with 7 bases lying between them. This CDR3 region has 15 residues.

V gene TRBV12-3 or TRBV12-4 combines with J gene TRBJ1-1, with 7 bases identical to TRBD1. CDR3 length: 12 amino acids. V trimming: 6 bases; J trimming: 5 bases; junction bases outside the gene matches: 3. CDR3 region: CASSQGGTEAFF. The CDR3 DNA sequence: TGTGCCAGCAGCCAGGGGGGTACTGAAGCTTTCTTT.

The J gene is TRBJ2-1, the V gene TRBV24-1; TRBD1 is a possible D gene (5 bases). The CDR3 has 12 amino acids. V lost 1 base to trimming and J lost 9 bases, with 6 bases between them. Germline values: CDR1 KGHDR, CDR2 SFDVKD. The CDR3 bases are TGTGCCACCAGTGATTTACAGGTTGAGCAGTTCTTC. Its translation is CATSDLQVEQFF.

This chain joins TRBV7-8 and TRBJ2-7, with a possible D match to TRBD2 (6 bases). CDR1 and CDR2 from the germline V gene are SGHVS and FQNEAQ. The V and J ends lost 5 bases and 4 bases respectively, with 21 bases between them. The CDR3 totals 16 residues. The CDR3 region is CASSAPGAVQEYEQYF. The CDR3 DNA reads as TGTGCCAGCAGCGCCCCGGGAGCGGTGCAGGAGTACGAGCAGTACTTC.

The CDR3 reads CASGRMGLATSQFF. CDR3 DNA sequence: TGTGCCAGCGGACGAATGGGACTAGCAACGTCTCAGTTCTTC. The chain is built from TRBV6-5 and TRBJ2-1; 9 bases are shared with TRBD2. Losses at the gene ends were 8 bases for V and 13 bases for J; bases not matched to a gene: 15. CDR1 and CDR2 from the germline V gene are MNHEY and SVGAGI. This CDR3 is 14 amino acids long.

CDR3 DNA sequence: TGCGCCAGCAGCCCCTCGGGGGGGATTGTTGACTATGAGCAGTTCTTC. Protein: CASSPSGGIVDYEQFF. The chain carries TRBV5-1 and TRBJ2-1, with 8 bases lining up with TRBD2. This CDR3 comprises 16 residues. The J segment lost 8 bases and the V segment lost 4 bases, leaving 14 bases of the junction unmatched. Germline lookup yields CDR1 SGHRS and CDR2 YFSETQ.

The chain employs TRBV30 and TRBJ2-5; 8 nucleotides align to TRBD1. The CDR3 runs to 13 residues. The germline V gene encodes CDR1 GTSNPN and CDR2 SVGIG (reference sequence). Losses at the gene ends were 4 bases for V and 5 bases for J; bases not matched to a gene: 6. DNA for the CDR3: TGTGCCTGGATTTCAGGGGGCTATGAGACCCAGTACTTC. This gives the protein CAWISGGYETQYF.

The rearrangement uses TRBV5-5 and TRBJ2-2, with TRBD2 identical over 9 bases. Germline assignment: CDR1 SGHKS and CDR2 YYEKEE (reference sequence). Trimming took 4 bases from V and 7 from J; bases not matched to a gene: 20. CDR3 length equals 19 residues. The CDR3 sequence is CASSPSLVSGRIRGGELFF. CDR3 nucleotide sequence: TGTGCCAGCAGCCCCAGCTTGGTCAGCGGGAGGATCCGGGGCGGGGAGCTGTTTTTT.

This chain joins TRBV2 and TRBJ2-3, with 8 nucleotides matching TRBD2. The trim removed 6 bases at V and 6 bases at J, leaving 11 bases unmatched. Germline values: CDR1 SNHLY, CDR2 FYNNEI. This CDR3 has 15 amino acids. CDR3: CASSKSGTRIDTQYF. CDR3 DNA: TGTGCCAGCAGCAAATCCGGGACTAGGATTGATACGCAGTATTTT.

The chain has TRBV29-1 and TRBJ1-5; no firm D call. The CDR3 runs to 13 residues. From germline, CDR1 is SQVTM and CDR2 ANQGSEA. V lost 4 bases to trimming and J lost 5 bases, with 12 bases between them. CDR3 nucleotides: TGCAGCGTTGCATACAGAAAGGATCAGCCCCAGCATTTT. This encodes CSVAYRKDQPQHF.

The chain combines TRBV12-5 with TRBJ1-1; the match to TRBD1 covers 7 bases. J was trimmed by 0 bases and V by 0 bases; bases with no gene match: 10. CDR3 length equals 18 residues. Germline V gene sequence: CDR1 LGHNT, CDR2 FRNRAP. This CDR3 is CASGLVFAGQPMNTEAFF. CDR3 nucleotides: TGTGCTAGTGGTTTGGTTTTTGCGGGACAGCCTATGAACACTGAAGCTTTCTTT.

J is TRBJ2-7 and V is TRBV6-6; a possible D gene is TRBD1 (6 bases). This CDR3 comprises 13 residues. Trimming stripped 6 bases from V and 2 bases from J, with 11 bases between. Germline-derived CDR1 and CDR2 are MNHNY and SVGAGI (reference sequence). CDR3 protein: CASRLTGTYEQYF. The CDR3 DNA sequence: TGTGCCAGCAGACTCACAGGGACCTACGAGCAGTACTTC.

This chain joins TRBV6-5 and TRBJ2-7; D is unresolved. Deletions cut 5 bases from V and 6 bases from J, with 14 bases between. Germline V gene data show CDR1 as MNHEY and CDR2 as SVGAGI. There are 13 residues in the CDR3. The CDR3 reads CASSPRVRSEQYF. In DNA form, the CDR3 reads TGTGCCAGCAGTCCCCGGGTAAGAAGCGAGCAGTACTTC.

This sequence joins TRBV24-1 and TRBJ2-7, with D perhaps matching TRBD1 (5 bases). The CDR3 is made up of 14 amino acids. V lost 3 bases and J lost 2, with 10 bases in between. Per germline, CDR1 KGHDR and CDR2 SFDVKD. CDR3 protein: CATSDPTAPYEQYF. The CDR3 DNA is TGTGCCACCAGTGATCCGACAGCCCCCTACGAGCAGTACTTC.

This chain links TRBV28 with TRBJ2-5; TRBD2 agrees at 8 bases. CDR1 is MDHEN, CDR2 SYDVKM, per germline. This CDR3 comprises 15 residues. V trimming: 4 bases; J trimming: 1 base; junction bases outside the gene matches: 5. For the CDR3, the DNA is TGTGCCAGCAGTTGGAGTAGCGGGATCCAAGAGACCCAGTACTTC. Its translation is CASSWSSGIQETQYF.

J is TRBJ1-5 and V is TRBV28, with 7 bases aligning to TRBD1. J was trimmed by 7 bases and V by 8 bases; bases with no gene match: 8. The CDR3 runs to 13 residues. CDR1 and CDR2 from the germline V gene are MDHEN and SYDVKM. The CDR3 loop reads CASPGQDGQPQHF. CDR3 nucleotide sequence: TGTGCCAGCCCAGGACAGGATGGCCAGCCCCAGCATTTT.

The V gene is TRBV5-1, the J gene TRBJ2-1, with D possibly TRBD2 on 5 matching bases. V lost 6 bases and J lost 5, with 12 bases in between. The CDR3 contains 13 residues. The V gene's germline CDR1 is SGHRS and CDR2 YFSETQ. The DNA for the CDR3 is TGCGCCAGCAAGGAGAGCGGAGACAATGAGCAGTTCTTC. Residues: CASKESGDNEQFF.

The chain has TRBV10-2 and TRBJ1-2; D is uncertain. The CDR3 covers 14 residues. Per germline, CDR1 WSHSY and CDR2 SAAADI. Trimming removed 6 bases at V and 2 bases at J, with 13 bases between. As DNA, the CDR3 is TGCGCCAGCAGATCAGGCCAGTCCAACTATGGCTACACCTTC. Translated, it gives CASRSGQSNYGYTF.

The V call is TRBV19, the J call TRBJ2-1, with 9 bases aligning to TRBD1. V shed 3 bases and J 6 bases; nucleotides not matched to a gene: 3. The CDR3 extends over 14 amino acids. Germline V gene data show CDR1 as LNHDA and CDR2 as SQIVND (reference sequence). The CDR3 nucleotides are TGTGCCAGTAGTATGGACAGGGGACCCAATGAGCAGTTCTTC. It is translated as CASSMDRGPNEQFF.

The rearrangement links TRBV5-6 to TRBJ1-1; no reliable D call. Trimming took off 3 bases at V and 4 bases at J, with 19 bases between the two ends. The CDR3 spans 16 residues. The germline CDR1 and CDR2 sequences are SGHDT and YYEEEE. As DNA, the CDR3 is TGTGCCAGCAGCTCCTATGGAGAGGGAAGAGGCACTGAAGCTTTCTTT. Amino acids: CASSSYGEGRGTEAFF.

This clone was seen just once. The V gene is TRBV5-1, the J gene TRBJ1-1, with D unclear. The CDR3 extends over 13 amino acids. Trimming shortened V by 3 bases and J by 1 base, and 7 bases separated the two germline ends. Looked up from germline, CDR1 is SGHRS and CDR2 is YFSETQ. This CDR3 is CASSSSGNTEAFF. DNA of the CDR3: TGCGCCAGCAGCTCGTCGGGGAACACTGAAGCTTTCTTT.

This clone occurred once. The chain links TRBV2 to TRBJ1-1; possible D gene TRBD1, 6 bases. This CDR3 comprises 13 residues. In germline, CDR1 is SNHLY, CDR2 FYNNEI. With 6 bases removed from V and 1 base from J, the gap between germline ends came to 9 bases. The CDR3 sequence: CASRRGGNTEAFF. In DNA, the CDR3 is TGTGCCAGCAGAAGGGGGGGGAACACTGAAGCTTTCTTT.

This clone was recorded only once. V gene TRBV24-1 combines with J gene TRBJ2-2, with D possibly matching TRBD2 (6 bases). From germline, CDR1 is KGHDR and CDR2 SFDVKD. The CDR3 is 15 residues long. Trimming cost V 5 bases and J 6 bases, with 15 bases left between them. CDR3 coding DNA: TGTGCCACCAGTGGTGTAGGAGGGATCGCCGGGGAGCTGTTTTTT. Translated, it gives CATSGVGGIAGELFF.

V is TRBV4-1 and J is TRBJ2-1; possibly TRBD1 for D (5 bases). Per the germline V gene, CDR1 is MGHRA and CDR2 is YSYEKL. CDR3 size: 18 residues. Trimming took off 0 bases at V and 4 bases at J, with 19 bases between the two ends. The CDR3 sequence is CASSQEGAPVLGYNEQFF. Written as DNA, the CDR3 is TGCGCCAGCAGCCAAGAAGGGGCTCCCGTTCTAGGGTACAATGAGCAGTTCTTC.

With regard to this clone: An end of the junction does not agree with germline; a read error may underlie this. The chain carries TRBV11-2 and TRBJ1-2; a weak D match, TRBD1 (5 bases). Germline CDR1 reads SGHAT; CDR2 reads FQNNGV. The CDR3 runs 16 residues. CDR3: CASSLVGGGGSYGHTF. The CDR3 nucleotides are TGTGCCAGCAGCTTAGTGGGTGGCGGGGGGTCCTATGGCCACACCTTC.

The CDR3 nucleotides read TGTGCCAGCAGTTTACCAGGGCCTTACGAGCAGTACTTC. The encoded protein is CASSLPGPYEQYF. This chain connects TRBV12-3 or TRBV12-4 to TRBJ2-7; a possible D gene is TRBD1 (5 bases). Between the trimmed V and J ends, which lost 2 bases and 4 bases, there was a span of 9 bases. CDR3 length: 13 amino acids.

The genes are TRBV25-1 and TRBJ1-1; D might be TRBD1 (6 bases). The germline gives CDR1 MGHDK, CDR2 SYGVNS. This CDR3 is 15 amino acids long. The V end was cut by 5 bases, the J end by 7 bases, with 20 bases between. CDR3 coding DNA: TGTGCCAGCAGTCACGAATGGTACGGACAGTTTGAAGCTTTCTTT. Residues: CASSHEWYGQFEAFF.

This rearrangement joins TRBV7-9 to TRBJ1-1, with D possibly matching TRBD1 (6 bases). This CDR3 has 15 residues. Trimming removed 7 bases from V and 4 bases from J, with 19 bases in between. Germline CDR1 is SEHNR and CDR2 is FQNEAQ (reference sequence). The chain's CDR3 is CASIPSGGRGTEAFF. The CDR3 nucleotides are TGTGCCAGCATCCCGTCGGGGGGCCGGGGCACTGAAGCTTTCTTT. Supplemented by reference TRBV7-9 and TRBJ1-1, the full variable domain reads DTGVSQNPRHKITKRGQNVTFRCDPISEHNRLYWYRQTLGQGPEFLTYFQNEAQLEKSRLLSDRFSAERPKGSFSTLEIQRTEQGDSAMYLCASIPSGGRGTEAFFGQGTRLTVV.

The V gene is TRBV3-1 (or the pseudogene TRBV3-2), the J gene TRBJ2-3, with 7 bases that match TRBD2. V gave up 4 bases and J gave up 4 bases; unmatched junction bases: 11. Germline lookup yields CDR1 LGHDT and CDR2 YNNKEL (reference sequence). The CDR3 totals 16 residues. The CDR3 coding sequence is TGTGCCAGCAGCCCGTCGGCGGGAGCGGGTGCAGATACGCAGTATTTT. Amino acids: CASSPSAGAGADTQYF.

The chain is built from TRBV29-1 and TRBJ2-5; 8 bases match TRBD1. Germline V gives CDR1 SQVTM, CDR2 ANQGSEA. The J segment lost 7 bases and the V segment lost 6 bases, leaving 4 bases of the junction unmatched. This CDR3 has 11 amino acids. CDR3 loop: CSVDRDGTQYF. The CDR3 DNA is TGCAGCGTGGACAGGGACGGGACCCAGTACTTC.